Below are 5 T cell receptor beta chains sequenced from a single sample in a study of T-cell reconstitution after alpha-beta-depleted transplantation in children. During its preparation, the TCRbeta library received unique molecular identifiers. TCRdb called the PCR reads again in MiXCR, with one record for every CDR3 protein. The sample lists roughly 200,000 distinct CDR3 sequences; approximately 11% were seen once. The specimen was PBMCs, collected before TCRalphabeta/CD19-depleted stem cell transplant. All receptors derive from a child under three years old with acute myeloid leukemia, due to receive a stem cell transplant.

This clonotype was detected ten times or more. The rearrangement links TRBV4-3 to TRBJ2-3, with 8 bases identical to TRBD2. In germline, CDR1 is LGHNA, CDR2 YSLEER. The CDR3 length is 17 residues. V shed 0 bases, J shed 0 bases, and the junction held 5 bases outside the gene matches. The CDR3 reads CASSQDGTRWSTDTQYF. The CDR3 DNA reads as TGCGCCAGCAGCCAAGATGGGACTAGGTGGAGCACAGATACGCAGTATTTT.

The V call is TRBV29-1, the J call TRBJ2-5, with 13 bases identical to TRBD2. V was clipped by 7 bases and J by 3 bases; unmatched bases: 5. The CDR3 runs to 14 residues. Looked up from germline, CDR1 is SQVTM and CDR2 is ANQGSEA. The CDR3 DNA sequence: TGCAGCGCAACCGGGACTAGCGGGGAAGAGACCCAGTACTTC. This translates into CSATGTSGEETQYF.

There are many counts of this clonotype. The J gene is TRBJ2-5, the V gene TRBV20-1; possibly TRBD1 for D (5 bases). Trimming removed 3 bases from V and 4 bases from J, with 21 bases in between. The CDR3 runs 16 residues. Per the germline V gene, CDR1 is DFQATT and CDR2 is SNEGSKA (reference sequence). CDR3 in amino acids: CSASASGHIGRETQYF. The DNA of the CDR3 is TGCAGTGCTAGCGCCTCCGGACATATTGGACGAGAGACCCAGTACTTC.

This clonotype was counted a few times. This chain uses TRBV3-1 with TRBJ2-7; 12 bases line up with TRBD2. Losses at the gene ends were 1 base for V and 6 bases for J; bases not matched to a gene: 1. This CDR3 has 14 residues. Germline V CDR1 and CDR2: LGHDT, YNNKEL (reference sequence). Here the CDR3 reads CASSQGTSGTEQYF. CDR3 coding DNA: TGTGCCAGCAGCCAAGGGACTAGCGGGACCGAGCAGTACTTC.

This clonotype appeared many times. The rearrangement links TRBV11-2 to TRBJ2-1; no clear D gene. The V gene's germline CDR1 is SGHAT and CDR2 FQNNGV. Trimming took 0 bases from V and 8 from J, leaving 8 bases between them. The CDR3 is 13 residues long. In DNA, the CDR3 is TGTGCCAGCAGCTTAGATCTGGTGTATGAGCAGTTCTTC. Translating gives CASSLDLVYEQFF.